This T cell receptor beta chain was recovered during a study of neurological immune-mediated disorders. Whole-study findings and limits: Phylogenetic grouping assigned the repertoires of 18 of 34 multiple sclerosis patients to a single related-CDR3 cluster, representing a possible signature.

Stored at -80 C, 2 million PBMCs were the source of the unsorted libraries. V was shortened by 0 bases and J by 8 bases, with 12 bases between the two germline ends. Per the germline V gene, CDR1 is SGHRS and CDR2 is YFSETQ. The CDR3 runs 14 residues. A remark on this clonotype: What it recognizes is unknown.

By 5'RACE with 10-nucleotide random UMIs, the cDNA was made. From 15-18 subjects, over 160 million TCR-beta sequences were obtained in each sequencing run. Each CDR3 protein gets one entry after TCRdb re-called the 5' RACE reads with MiXCR. Of roughly 67,000 distinct CDR3 sequences in the sample, 3.5% to 4.5% were seen once. The sequence derives from a man aged 50-59 years with multiple sclerosis. The sample comprised PBMCs. The genes are TRBV5-1 and TRBJ2-4, with D tentatively TRBD1 (6 bases). CDR3 in DNA: TGCGCCAGCAGCTTGGCGGCCAGGGGAGACATTCAGTACTTC. Its translation: CASSLAARGDIQYF.